This T cell receptor (beta chain) emerged from a study of CD8 T cells in ankylosing spondylitis. Whole-study findings and limits: Characteristic, it appeared, of ankylosing spondylitis blood was a TCR beta motif of eight highly homologous variants.

As concerns this clonotype: Its specificity is not known.

Trimming removed 1 base at V and 5 bases at J, with 9 bases between. The CDR3 spans 13 residues. CDR1 is KGHSH and CDR2 is LQKENI in the germline V gene. Researchers built TCR beta libraries using quantitative 5'-RACE with molecular barcodes. TCRdb re-called the 5' RACE reads with MiXCR, one entry per CDR3 protein. The sample includes under 850,000 distinct CDR3 sequences, around 19% of them seen just once. The chain joins TRBV18 to TRBJ2-7, with D uncertain. Material: blood, either unsorted or a sorted T cell fraction (not recorded which). The clonotype originates from a male donor with ankylosing spondylitis. Written as DNA, the CDR3 is TGTGCCAGCTCACCACAGGGTGGCCACGAGCAGTACTTC. Amino acid sequence: CASSPQGGHEQYF.